One sample yielded the 5 T cell receptor beta chains listed below, sequenced in a study of blood T cell repertoires in COVID-19. Using immunoSEQ multiplex PCR, the repertoire was profiled, and TCRdb retains in-frame clones only, with some absent. This sample has 330,000 or so clones; around 90% occur once, and the top ten carry roughly 4%. The sequencing sample was made of peripheral blood. The receptor source for this set is a woman aged 60 to 75 with COVID-19, enrolled during active disease.

The CDR3 loop is CASSSLAGGVNLVRNEQFF. CDR3 DNA: TGCGCCAGCAGCTCGCTAGCGGGGGGCGTCAATTTAGTAAGGAATGAGCAGTTCTTC. The genes are TRBV5-1 and TRBJ2-1; 11 bases agree with TRBD2. Looked up from germline, CDR1 is SGHRS and CDR2 is YFSETQ. Trimming took 3 bases from V and 7 from J; bases not matched to a gene: 18. This CDR3 comprises 19 residues.

This chain joins TRBV30 and TRBJ1-5; unclear D gene. The V end was cut by 3 bases, the J end by 0 bases, with 9 bases between. The CDR3 covers 14 residues. The germline gives CDR1 GTSNPN, CDR2 SVGIG (reference sequence). The CDR3 sequence is CAWRGLNSNQPQHF. The CDR3 DNA follows: TGTGCCTGGAGGGGCCTGAATAGCAATCAGCCCCAGCATTTT.

The chain has TRBV7-2 and TRBJ1-2; a weak D match, TRBD1 (6 bases). The CDR3 is 13 residues long. Trimming pared 2 bases from V and 6 bases from J, leaving 10 bases between. Germline CDR1 is SGHTA and CDR2 is FQGNSA. The CDR3 region is CASSLNRVDGYTF. The CDR3 DNA is TGTGCCAGCAGCTTAAACAGGGTTGATGGCTACACCTTC.

The CDR3 DNA sequence: TGTGCCAGCACCCCCGTGGGGGGAGATACGCAGTATTTT. Amino acids: CASTPVGGDTQYF. The V gene is TRBV11-2, the J gene TRBJ2-3; weak D call: TRBD2 (6 bases). V was trimmed by 7 bases and J by 5 bases, leaving 13 bases between them. Germline-derived CDR1 and CDR2 are SGHAT and FQNNGV. The CDR3 runs to 13 residues.

V gene TRBV9 combines with J gene TRBJ1-1; D gene uncertain. CDR1 is SGDLS, CDR2 YYNGEE, per germline. CDR3 length equals 16 residues. The V and J ends lost 3 bases and 0 bases respectively, with 15 bases between them. The CDR3: CASSATRGVMNTEAFF. The CDR3 DNA reads as TGTGCCAGCAGCGCAACCCGCGGGGTCATGAACACTGAAGCTTTCTTT.